This TCR beta chain was sequenced during a study of CD8 T cells in ankylosing spondylitis. Points from the study as a whole: The study identified a TCR beta motif of under ten highly homologous variants that appeared characteristic of ankylosing spondylitis blood. Significant enrichment of disease-linked clones was reportedly seen in matched ankylosing spondylitis synovial fluid. Both synovial fluid and blood in reactive arthritis had previously been reported to carry some motif variants. The authors found the disease-linked clones to be CD8+ and relatively rare in peripheral blood.

This clonotype occurred a few times. Its matching antigen is unknown. Deletions cut 7 bases from V and 4 bases from J, with 12 bases between. From germline, CDR1 is SEHNR and CDR2 FQNEAQ (reference sequence). The CDR3 loop spans 13 amino acids. Making use of molecular barcodes, quantitative 5'-RACE generated TCR beta libraries. Each CDR3 protein is one row after TCRdb ran MiXCR on the 5' RACE reads. This table has more than 600,000 distinct CDR3 sequences, over 15% appearing once. The chain recombines TRBV7-9 with TRBJ2-3, with D tentatively TRBD1 (5 bases). This sequence was found in a male donor with ankylosing spondylitis. The sequenced sample was blood, either unsorted or a sorted T cell fraction (not recorded which). The CDR3 protein is CASIQGNSDTQYF. The DNA of the CDR3 is TGTGCCAGCATCCAGGGAAACTCAGATACGCAGTATTTT.